A selection of T cell receptor beta chains follows, all from one sample in a study of T cell responses to AZD1222 COVID-19 vaccine. Using immunoSEQ multiplex PCR, the repertoire was profiled, and TCRdb retains in-frame clones only, with some absent. Counted here are more than 140,000 clones, 88% occurring once; the ten biggest clones make up 3% to 4%. Material: peripheral blood, obtained on day 0 of MenACWY control vaccination. These receptors were obtained from an adult in good health. CDR3s leave out the opening cysteine and the closing phenylalanine or tryptophan. Fields, in order: CDR3 protein, J gene, CDR3 length, V gene.

ASSLTGSLSYEQY TRBJ2-7 13 TRBV7-3
ASSPGQGANEQF TRBJ2-1 12 TRBV6-4
ASSLWGTGQETQY TRBJ2-5 13 TRBV5-6
SVLDAGLAGNTIY TRBJ1-3 13 TRBV29-1
ASSLGGRSADTQY TRBJ2-3 13 TRBV7-3
ASSSPLIPRYEQY TRBJ2-7 13 TRBV28
ASSFAQPGRAEF TRBJ2-1 12 TRBV5-4
ASSRGTSGRRGGNEQF TRBJ2-1 16 TRBV9
ASSQTTGGWDGYT TRBJ1-2 13 TRBV3-1/TRBV3-2
ASSAGYGYT TRBJ1-2 9 TRBV19
ASEAGGTDTQY TRBJ2-3 11 TRBV6-5
ASSPLQGSETQY TRBJ2-5 12 TRBV3-1/TRBV3-2
ASSDIYTEAF TRBJ1-1 10 TRBV27
ASSTPGRNYGYT TRBJ1-2 12 TRBV28
ASRGTGGIQPQH TRBJ1-5 12 TRBV19
ASSIARGQNTEAF TRBJ1-1 13 TRBV19
ASSPVRGLGEKLF TRBJ1-4 13 TRBV7-8
ASRGLGEKLF TRBJ1-4 10 TRBV6-1
ASSLGADTQY TRBJ2-3 10 TRBV7-2
ASKTGTGDSPLH TRBJ1-6 12 TRBV6-5
ASSQGTLSTDTQY TRBJ2-3 13 TRBV4-3
ASSTGFRNTEAF TRBJ1-1 12 TRBV7-9
ASSESADLGRELF TRBJ2-2 13 TRBV7-6
ASSVRLAGHLRGEQF TRBJ2-1 15 TRBV3-1/TRBV3-2